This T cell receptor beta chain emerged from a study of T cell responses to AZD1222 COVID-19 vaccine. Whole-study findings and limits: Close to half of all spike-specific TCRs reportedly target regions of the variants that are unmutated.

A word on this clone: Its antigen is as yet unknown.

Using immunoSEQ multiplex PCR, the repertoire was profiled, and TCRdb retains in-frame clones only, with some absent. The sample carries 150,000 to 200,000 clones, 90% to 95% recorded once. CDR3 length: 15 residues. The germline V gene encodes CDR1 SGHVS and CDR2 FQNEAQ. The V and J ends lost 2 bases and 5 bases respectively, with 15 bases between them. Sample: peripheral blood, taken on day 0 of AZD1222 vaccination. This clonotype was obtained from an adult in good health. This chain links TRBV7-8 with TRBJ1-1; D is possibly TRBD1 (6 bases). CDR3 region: CASSLFGGQGTEAFF. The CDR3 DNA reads TGTGCCAGCAGCTTATTTGGGGGGCAGGGAACTGAAGCTTTCTTT.